A selection of T cell receptor beta chains follows, all from one sample in a study of human T cells and chemical hapten exposure. TCRdb reanalysed the RACE reads using MiXCR and keeps one entry per CDR3 protein. The sample lists 150,000 to 200,000 distinct CDR3 sequences; 28% were seen once. The input for sequencing was whole blood, taken in connection with sensitization to the hapten diphenylcyclopropenone (DPC). These receptors were obtained from a woman between 18 and 29 years old with alopecia areata. Some clones in this sample may be carry-over from other donors' samples. Each CDR3 is given with its conserved first and last residue.

v_gene,j_gene,CDR3aa
TRBV29-1,TRBJ1-2,CSVAGDPRGGGYTF
TRBV20-1,TRBJ2-2,CSATPVREWVTGELFF
TRBV6-2/TRBV6-3,TRBJ2-7,CASSYSKWREQYF
TRBV12-3/TRBV12-4,TRBJ2-1,CASSASHEQFF
TRBV2,TRBJ1-2,CASTRIYGYTF
TRBV4-1,TRBJ2-7,CASSQDLTGRDEQYF
TRBV7-8,TRBJ2-7,CASSLDGWVGWEQYF
TRBV9,TRBJ1-2,CASSPGGARGNYGYTF
TRBV9,TRBJ2-7,CASSVGGRTWSDEQYF
TRBV11-2,TRBJ2-1,CASSPAAGEGNEQFF
TRBV4-2,TRBJ2-1,CASSQERDRWQFF
TRBV7-2,TRBJ1-1,CASSPQGYTEAFF
TRBV7-2,TRBJ1-1,CASSPFRDRNENTEAFF
TRBV10-3,TRBJ2-3,CAISAGTGTDTQYF
TRBV7-9,TRBJ2-7,CASSTSGADYEQYF
TRBV29-1,TRBJ2-7,CSVERYAGHSSYEQYF
TRBV5-1,TRBJ2-1,CASSLGGLAYNEQFF
TRBV12-3/TRBV12-4,TRBJ2-1,CASGMSEQFF
TRBV27,TRBJ1-5,CASREGQNQPQHF
TRBV4-1,TRBJ2-1,CASSQEISGGHTTYNEQFF
TRBV20-1,TRBJ2-4,CSADSGRAENIQYF
TRBV6-5,TRBJ2-2,CASSLYRESSGELFF
TRBV12-3/TRBV12-4,TRBJ2-7,CASSLKGVAYEQYF
TRBV7-9,TRBJ2-5,CASSLQAGAETQYF